Listed below are T cell receptor beta chains from one sample, sequenced in a study of cytomegalovirus exposure and HLA in healthy donors. Generated by immunoSEQ multiplex PCR, the TCRdb table keeps only in-frame clones and is missing some. Of about 120,000 clones in the sample, approximately 87% were seen once. Sequences were obtained from PBMCs. Every receptor here comes from a woman in her thirties in good health and CMV-seronegative. Each CDR3 is given with its conserved first and last residue.

>TRBV30|TRBJ2-5
CAWSVGASGGERETQYF
>TRBV7-9|TRBJ1-1
CASSPGDRRDQENTEAFF
>TRBV2|TRBJ2-6
CASSPGHLGPGANVLTF
>TRBV5-4|TRBJ1-6
CASSSWGGANSPLHF
>TRBV7-2|TRBJ2-5
CASSLVPSGEETQYF
>TRBV7-9|TRBJ2-3
CASSSSGGGDTQYF
>TRBV5-4|TRBJ1-2
CASTPPGQGTSLTRGYTF
>TRBV7-2|TRBJ1-3
CASSLVAGAGNTIYF
>TRBV29-1|TRBJ1-1
CSVDRGGMNTEAFF
>TRBV6-6|TRBJ2-7
CASSRGTGAEQYF
>TRBV6-5|TRBJ1-6
CASSVGDYNSPLHF
>TRBV5-4|TRBJ2-3
CASSLFLAGGSIDTQYF
>TRBV30|TRBJ1-1
CAWSSGQGNTEAFF
>TRBV6-5|TRBJ1-1
CASSWGQLNTEAFF
>TRBV21-1|TRBJ1-1
CASSSASKEGGTMNTEAFF
>TRBV5-4|TRBJ2-7
CASSKEGLAGAVQYF
>TRBV5-4|TRBJ1-1
CASSPDTTQGFQGEAFF
>TRBV5-4|TRBJ2-5
CASSLGGPVETQYF
>TRBV30|TRBJ1-1
CAGDRGMNTEAFF
>TRBV7-9|TRBJ1-2
CASSLVEVLGGGYTF
>TRBV19|TRBJ1-3
CASSIAGGQESGNTIYF
>TRBV28|TRBJ1-5
CASSYRVRNQPQHF
>TRBV27|TRBJ2-7
CASSQAQPYEQYF
>TRBV19|TRBJ1-5
CASTDRDKGNQPQHF
>TRBV5-6|TRBJ2-5
CASSLEDRGSETQYF
>TRBV7-9|TRBJ1-5
CASSAETGGNQPQHF
>TRBV11-3|TRBJ1-6
CASSLEGGWNSPLHF
>TRBV5-6|TRBJ2-7
CASSLRSEQYF
>TRBV5-5|TRBJ2-7
CASNFPGTGSYEQYF